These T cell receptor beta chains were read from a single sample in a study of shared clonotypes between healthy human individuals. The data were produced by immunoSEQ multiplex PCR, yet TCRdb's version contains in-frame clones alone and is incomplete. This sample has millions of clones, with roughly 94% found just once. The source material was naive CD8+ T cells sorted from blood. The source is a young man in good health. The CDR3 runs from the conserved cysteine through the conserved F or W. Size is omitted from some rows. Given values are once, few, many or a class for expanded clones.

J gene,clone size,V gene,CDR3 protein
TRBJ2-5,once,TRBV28,CASSLPGTEETQYF
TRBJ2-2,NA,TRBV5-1,CASSLGQNTGELFF
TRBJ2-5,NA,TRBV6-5,CASTPAGGSQETQYF
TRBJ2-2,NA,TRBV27,CASWGQLNTGELFF
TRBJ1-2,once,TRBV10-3,CAISELRDGEGYGYTF
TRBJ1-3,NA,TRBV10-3,CAISAGTADGNTIYF
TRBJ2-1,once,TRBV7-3,CASSPGANEQFF
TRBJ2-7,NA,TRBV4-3,CASSQDLGLLFYEQYF
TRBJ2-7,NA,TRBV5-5,CASSLGTDTYEQYF
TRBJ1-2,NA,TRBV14,CASSLITGDGYTF
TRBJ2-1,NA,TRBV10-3,CAFRTSHEQFF
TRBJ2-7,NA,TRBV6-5,CASSSPGQLPPDEQYF
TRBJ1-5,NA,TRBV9,CASSVGQGSNQPQHF
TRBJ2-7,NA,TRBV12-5,CASGSLGPPYEQYF
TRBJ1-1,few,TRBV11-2,CASSLGTGASAEAFF
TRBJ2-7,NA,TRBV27,CASSLSQGFLLGEQYF
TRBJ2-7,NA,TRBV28,CASSFRGGAGEQYF
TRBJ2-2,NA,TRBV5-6,CASSFGSGAGELFF
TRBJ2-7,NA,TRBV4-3,CASSQGIAGGFYEQYF
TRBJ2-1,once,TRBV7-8,CASSLALISEVRGNEQFF
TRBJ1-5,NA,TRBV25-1,CATQTVLLINQPQHF
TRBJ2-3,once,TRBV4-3,CASPSDGLAGSPGGTDTQYF
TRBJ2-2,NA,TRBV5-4,CASRDRGSTGELFF
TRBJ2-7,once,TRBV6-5,CASSILPRSREQYF